This TCR beta chain appears in the sequencing data of a study of blood T cell repertoires in COVID-19. TCRdb's table, derived via immunoSEQ multiplex PCR, lists solely in-frame clones and lacks some. The table has more than 200,000 clones, approximately 89% seen once. Germline V gene data show CDR1 as GTSNPN and CDR2 as SVGIG (reference sequence). The CDR3 length is 16 residues. The trim removed 7 bases at V and 4 bases at J, leaving 18 bases unmatched. The chain recombines TRBV30 with TRBJ1-2; 7 bases are a match to TRBD1. This clonotype originated in a young woman with acute COVID-19. The sequenced material came from PBMCs or T cells enriched from blood (not recorded which). Here the CDR3 DNA reads TGTGCCTTTATCCGGGACAGAGGATCACTACTCTATGGCTACACCTTC. Translated: CAFIRDRGSLLYGYTF. The whole variable domain, remainder taken from reference TRBV30 and TRBJ1-2, is SQTIHQWPATLVQPVGSPLSLECTVEGTSNPNLYWYRQAAGRGLQLLFYSVGIGQISSEVPQNLSASRPQDRQFILSSKKLLLSDSGFYLCAFIRDRGSLLYGYTFGSGTRLTVV.